The clone carrying this TCR beta chain was picked up a small number of times. The CDR3 is 14 amino acids. Trimming removed 6 bases from V and 6 bases from J; junction bases left unmatched: 8. CDR1 is DFQATT and CDR2 is SNEGSKA in the germline V gene (reference sequence). This sample was taken from a study of blood T cells in healthy people across ages. A second PCR of about 7 to 12 cycles used a sample-barcoded 5' primer and a J-beta primer mix. TCRdb reprocessed the 5' RACE reads via MiXCR and lists one record per CDR3 protein. The sample carries about 620,000 distinct CDR3 sequences, around a fifth recorded once.

The sample comprised blood. V usage is TRBV20-1 and J usage is TRBJ2-3; TRBD1 agrees at 11 bases. The clonotype originates from a man aged 65 to 79 in good health. The CDR3 here is CSAGQGAPPDTQYF. DNA for the CDR3: TGCAGTGCCGGACAGGGGGCGCCGCCGGATACGCAGTATTTT.